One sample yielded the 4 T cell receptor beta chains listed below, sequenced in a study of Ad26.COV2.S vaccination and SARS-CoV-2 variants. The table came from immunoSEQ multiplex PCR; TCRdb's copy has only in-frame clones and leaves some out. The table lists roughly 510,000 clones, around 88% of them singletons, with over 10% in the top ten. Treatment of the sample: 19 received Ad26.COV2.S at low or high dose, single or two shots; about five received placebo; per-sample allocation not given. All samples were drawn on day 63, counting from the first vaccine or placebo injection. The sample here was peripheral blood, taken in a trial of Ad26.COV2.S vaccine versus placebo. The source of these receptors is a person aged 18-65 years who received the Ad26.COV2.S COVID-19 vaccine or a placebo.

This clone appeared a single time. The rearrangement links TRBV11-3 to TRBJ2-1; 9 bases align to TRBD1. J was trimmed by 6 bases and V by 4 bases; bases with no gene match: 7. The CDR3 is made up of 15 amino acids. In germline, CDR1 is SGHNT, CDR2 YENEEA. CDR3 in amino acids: CASSSRQGVINEQFF. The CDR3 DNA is TGTGCCAGCAGCTCCAGACAGGGGGTGATCAATGAGCAGTTCTTC.

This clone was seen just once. The CDR3, as DNA: TGTGCCTGGAACAGGGGGCGATTATCCACCGGGGAGCTGTTTTTT. Protein sequence: CAWNRGRLSTGELFF. The chain uses TRBV30 and TRBJ2-2; 9 positions match TRBD1. V shed 4 bases, J shed 4 bases, and the junction held 7 bases outside the gene matches. Looked up from germline, CDR1 is GTSNPN and CDR2 is SVGIG (reference sequence). There are 15 residues in the CDR3.

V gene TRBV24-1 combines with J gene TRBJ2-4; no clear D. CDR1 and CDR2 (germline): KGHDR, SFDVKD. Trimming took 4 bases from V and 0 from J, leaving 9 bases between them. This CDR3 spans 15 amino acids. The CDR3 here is CATSDSQLAKNIQYF. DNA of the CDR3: TGTGCCACCAGTGACTCACAGTTAGCCAAAAACATTCAGTACTTC.

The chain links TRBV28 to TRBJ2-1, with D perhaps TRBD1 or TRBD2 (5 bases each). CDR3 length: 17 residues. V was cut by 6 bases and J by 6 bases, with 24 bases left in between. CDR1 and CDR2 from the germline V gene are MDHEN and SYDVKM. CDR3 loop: CASSSGRGGLGSNEQFF. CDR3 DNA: TGTGCCAGCAGCTCGGGACGGGGTGGTTTGGGTTCCAATGAGCAGTTCTTC.